The 24 T cell receptor beta chains below come from one sample, sequenced in a study of blood T cell repertoires in COVID-19. Using immunoSEQ multiplex PCR, the repertoire was profiled, and TCRdb retains in-frame clones only, with some absent. The sample holds 450,000 to 600,000 clones, about 90% seen once. The sequenced sample was PBMCs or T cells enriched from blood (not recorded which). The receptors derive from a woman under 30 who had recovered from COVID-19.

This clone has only a few counts. Different DNA sequences within this sample yield the same CDR3. V usage is TRBV18 and J usage is TRBJ1-3; TRBD1 is a possible D gene (5 bases). CDR1 and CDR2 from the germline V gene are KGHSH and LQKENI. The CDR3 loop spans 15 amino acids. Trimming took off 6 bases at V and 0 bases at J, with 12 bases between the two ends. The CDR3 coding sequence is TGTGCCAGCTCCCTGACAGCAACCTCTGGAAACACCATATATTTT. Translation gives CASSLTATSGNTIYF.

The chain is built from TRBV6-5 and TRBJ1-2; TRBD1 matches at 7 bases. Germline CDR1 reads MNHEY; CDR2 reads SVGAGI. With V trimmed by 7 bases and J by 2 bases, 10 bases remained unmatched. The CDR3 extends over 15 amino acids. The CDR3 is CASIDRDGSNYGYTF. DNA of the CDR3: TGTGCCAGCATCGACAGGGACGGGTCGAACTATGGCTACACCTTC.

This clone was seen just once. The chain combines TRBV6-4 with TRBJ2-3, with 13 bases lining up with TRBD2. This CDR3 has 15 residues. V lost 5 bases, J lost 4 bases, and 3 bases stayed unmatched. Germline lookup yields CDR1 MRHNA and CDR2 SNTAGT. CDR3 coding DNA: TGTGCCAGCAGTCCCACTAGCGGGGGGGCAGATACGCAGTATTTT. Translated: CASSPTSGGADTQYF.

The chain links TRBV2 to TRBJ1-3; D is unresolved. V was clipped by 3 bases and J by 4 bases, with 10 bases between them. CDR1 SNHLY and CDR2 FYNNEI come from the germline V gene. There are 14 residues in the CDR3. The CDR3 DNA reads as TGTGCCAGCAGTGAGGCGGTCGTCGGAAACACCATATATTTT. Residues: CASSEAVVGNTIYF.

V is TRBV18 and J is TRBJ1-3; D is uncertain. Trimming removed 8 bases from V and 1 base from J, with 6 bases in between. CDR1 is KGHSH and CDR2 is LQKENI in the germline V gene. The CDR3 has 12 residues. The CDR3 here is CASAGSGNTIYF. The CDR3 DNA follows: TGTGCCAGCGCAGGATCTGGAAACACCATATATTTT. Using reference TRBV18 and TRBJ1-3 for the parts outside the CDR3, the full variable domain is NAGVMQNPRHLVRRRGQEARLRCSPMKGHSHVYWYRQLPEEGLKFMVYLQKENIIDESGMPKERFSAEFPKEGPSILRIQQVVRGDSAAYFCASAGSGNTIYFGEGSWLTVV.

The CDR3 is CASIGGSEAFF. As DNA, the CDR3 is TGTGCCAGCATAGGGGGATCTGAAGCTTTCTTT. V and J are TRBV2 and TRBJ1-1, with TRBD1 as a possible D gene (6 bases). The CDR3 consists of 11 residues. V was shortened by 7 bases and J by 6 bases, with 9 bases between the two germline ends. CDR1 is SNHLY, CDR2 FYNNEI, per germline.

The chain has TRBV19 and TRBJ2-1, with TRBD1 matching over 7 bases. The length of the CDR3 is 16 residues. Germline assignment: CDR1 LNHDA and CDR2 SQIVND (reference sequence). J lost 4 bases, V lost 4 bases, and 10 bases had no gene match. This CDR3 is CASSTYRDSLYNEQFF. The DNA for the CDR3 is TGTGCCAGTAGTACGTATCGGGACAGCCTATACAATGAGCAGTTCTTC.

V gene TRBV11-2 combines with J gene TRBJ1-1; D gene ambiguous. The CDR3 loop spans 16 amino acids. With 3 bases removed from V and 2 bases from J, the gap between germline ends came to 16 bases. Germline V gene data show CDR1 as SGHAT and CDR2 as FQNNGV. In nucleotides, the CDR3 is TGTGCCAGCAGCTTCCTTCTTCGCCGGGTCAACACTGAAGCTTTCTTT. Amino acid sequence: CASSFLLRRVNTEAFF.

In this sample, this clone turned up a few times. This chain uses TRBV7-9 with TRBJ1-2; D possibly corresponds to TRBD1 (5 bases). This CDR3 has 13 residues. V shed 5 bases and J shed 8 bases, with 15 bases lying between them. Germline V gene lookup returns CDR1 SEHNR and CDR2 FQNEAQ (reference sequence). CDR3 protein: CASSLGDSRGYTF. As DNA, the CDR3 is TGTGCCAGCAGCCTTGGGGACTCTCGGGGCTACACCTTC.

Here the CDR3 DNA reads TGTGCCAGCAGCCAAGATCTGCGGGCGGGGACCTACGAGCAGTACTTC. Protein sequence: CASSQDLRAGTYEQYF. V gene TRBV4-2 combines with J gene TRBJ2-7; D is possibly TRBD2 (6 bases). The CDR3 is 16 residues long. Deletions cut 0 bases from V and 2 bases from J, with 14 bases between. Looked up from germline, CDR1 is LGHNA and CDR2 is YNFKEQ.

The chain employs TRBV6-2 or TRBV6-3 and TRBJ2-1, with TRBD2 matching over 10 bases. Germline V gives CDR1 MNHEY, CDR2 SVGEGT. This CDR3 has 15 residues. J was trimmed by 2 bases and V by 6 bases; bases with no gene match: 4. This chain's CDR3 is CASSLLAGAYNEQFF. In DNA, the CDR3 is TGTGCCAGCAGCCTCCTAGCGGGGGCCTACAATGAGCAGTTCTTC.

A remark on this clone: The same CDR3 can be traced to other DNA sequences in this sample. The chain is built from TRBV30 and TRBJ1-2, with 8 bases identical to TRBD1. The CDR3 is made up of 13 amino acids. V lost 4 bases to trimming and J lost 5 bases; unmatched junction nucleotides: 6. Germline values: CDR1 GTSNPN, CDR2 SVGIG (reference sequence). CDR3 DNA sequence: TGTGCCTGGAACCCTGACAGGGGATATGGCTACACCTTC. This encodes CAWNPDRGYGYTF.

Worth noting for this clone: The sample holds other DNA sequences that translate to the same CDR3. This chain connects TRBV6-5 to TRBJ2-1; 13 bases match TRBD2. Trimming took 6 bases from V and 8 from J; bases not matched to a gene: 7. The CDR3 is 15 residues long. CDR1 and CDR2 (germline): MNHEY, SVGAGI. DNA of the CDR3: TGTGCCAGCAGCCGAACTAGCGGGGGGGCCGATGAGCAGTTCTTC. Amino acids: CASSRTSGGADEQFF.

The J gene is TRBJ2-7, the V gene TRBV2; 8 bases fit TRBD2. Germline-derived CDR1 and CDR2 are SNHLY and FYNNEI. V gave up 7 bases and J gave up 2 bases; unmatched junction bases: 10. The CDR3 runs 15 residues. The CDR3 nucleotides are TGTGCCAGCAATCAGCAGCGGGGGCCCCCCTACGAGCAGTACTTC. Its translation: CASNQQRGPPYEQYF.

Concerning this clone: A read error may explain this, as a much larger clone is one base away. The chain is built from TRBV12-3 or TRBV12-4 and TRBJ2-5, with D unclear. Trimming removed 4 bases from V and 5 bases from J, with 5 bases in between. CDR3 size: 11 residues. CDR3 protein: CASSSAETQYF. In DNA, the CDR3 is TGTGCCAGCAGTTCTGCGGAGACCCAGTACTTC.

CDR3 amino acids: CASSRRFTTGESAYEQYF. In DNA form, the CDR3 reads TGTGCCAGCAGTCGCAGATTTACTACAGGGGAAAGCGCCTACGAGCAGTACTTC. The chain uses TRBV6-6 and TRBJ2-7; 7 positions match TRBD1. The CDR3 covers 18 residues. Trimming took 5 bases from V and 2 from J; bases not matched to a gene: 18. CDR1 and CDR2 from the germline V gene are MNHNY and SVGAGI (reference sequence).

V is TRBV24-1 and J is TRBJ2-2, with TRBD2 identical over 9 bases. Trimming at V came to 3 bases and at J to 5 bases, leaving 3 bases not matched to a gene. CDR1 KGHDR and CDR2 SFDVKD come from the germline V gene. The CDR3 totals 15 residues. CDR3 amino acids: CATSDSGGTTGELFF. CDR3 DNA: TGTGCCACCAGTGATAGCGGGGGGACGACCGGGGAGCTGTTTTTT.

The rearrangement joins TRBV5-1 to TRBJ2-3, with 7 bases that match TRBD2. The ends lost 4 bases at V and 3 bases at J; junction bases unmatched: 8. CDR1 and CDR2 (germline): SGHRS, YFSETQ. This CDR3 is 15 amino acids long. CDR3 protein: CASSPRGYLTDTQYF. The CDR3, as DNA: TGCGCCAGCAGCCCGCGGGGGTATCTTACAGATACGCAGTATTTT. Full variable domain (remainder filled in from reference TRBV5-1 and TRBJ2-3): KAGVTQTPRYLIKTRGQQVTLSCSPISGHRSVSWYQQTPGQGLQFLFEYFSETQRNKGNFPGRFSGRQFSNSRSEMNVSTLELGDSALYLCASSPRGYLTDTQYFGPGTRLTVL.

Regarding this clone: Other DNA sequences in this sample translate to the same CDR3. The rearrangement uses TRBV30 and TRBJ1-5, with 9 bases matching TRBD1. V dropped 5 bases and J dropped 4; count of bases not matched to a gene: 6. Germline values: CDR1 GTSNPN, CDR2 SVGIG (reference sequence). This CDR3 region has 14 residues. The CDR3 reads CAWGPGQGNQPQHF. CDR3 sequence (DNA): TGTGCCTGGGGCCCCGGACAGGGGAATCAGCCCCAGCATTTT.

V usage is TRBV7-6 and J usage is TRBJ1-3; 7 nucleotides agree with TRBD1. Looked up from germline, CDR1 is SGHVS and CDR2 is FNYEAQ. The CDR3 loop spans 15 amino acids. Unmatched junction bases numbered 6, after V lost 5 bases and J lost 2 bases. CDR3 sequence reads: CASSPAGGPGNTIYF. The DNA of the CDR3 is TGTGCCAGCAGCCCAGCAGGGGGACCTGGAAACACCATATATTTT.

The chain links TRBV2 to TRBJ2-3; D might be TRBD2 (5 bases). The V and J ends lost 4 bases and 3 bases respectively, with 11 bases between them. The CDR3 runs 14 residues. From germline, CDR1 is SNHLY and CDR2 FYNNEI. The CDR3 region is CASSGFAGTDTQYF. Here the CDR3 DNA reads TGTGCCAGCAGTGGGTTTGCGGGTACAGATACGCAGTATTTT.

This chain joins TRBV12-5 and TRBJ2-5, with D perhaps TRBD2 (6 bases). V lost 9 bases and J 4 bases, leaving 12 bases between the germline ends. Germline-derived CDR1 and CDR2 are LGHNT and FRNRAP. The CDR3 covers 12 residues. CDR3 sequence (DNA): TGTGCTAGCACGACTAGTAGAGAGACCCAGTACTTC. This gives the protein CASTTSRETQYF. Full variable domain (rest looked up from reference TRBV12-5 and TRBJ2-5): DARVTQTPRHKVTEMGQEVTMRCQPILGHNTVFWYRQTMMQGLELLAYFRNRAPLDDSGMPKDRFSAEMPDATLATLKIQPSEPRDSAVYFCASTTSRETQYFGPGTRLLVL.

The CDR3 loop is CSVESGFTSGVSSYNEQFF. The CDR3 region has the DNA TGCAGCGTTGAATCAGGGTTTACTAGCGGGGTTAGCTCCTACAATGAGCAGTTCTTC. The genes are TRBV29-1 and TRBJ2-1; 10 nucleotides agree with TRBD2. V was pared by 2 bases and J by 0 bases, with 13 bases of the junction left unmatched. Germline CDR1 is SQVTM and CDR2 is ANQGSEA. This CDR3 region has 19 residues.

The chain couples TRBV6-4 to TRBJ1-1, with 8 bases fitting TRBD1. This CDR3 comprises 16 residues. The junction had 5 bases not matched to a gene; V was cut back by 2 bases and J by 0 bases. CDR1 and CDR2 (germline): MRHNA, SNTAGT. The CDR3 is CASSDLRTGMNTEAFF. The CDR3 coding sequence is TGTGCCAGCAGTGACCTTCGGACAGGGATGAACACTGAAGCTTTCTTT.